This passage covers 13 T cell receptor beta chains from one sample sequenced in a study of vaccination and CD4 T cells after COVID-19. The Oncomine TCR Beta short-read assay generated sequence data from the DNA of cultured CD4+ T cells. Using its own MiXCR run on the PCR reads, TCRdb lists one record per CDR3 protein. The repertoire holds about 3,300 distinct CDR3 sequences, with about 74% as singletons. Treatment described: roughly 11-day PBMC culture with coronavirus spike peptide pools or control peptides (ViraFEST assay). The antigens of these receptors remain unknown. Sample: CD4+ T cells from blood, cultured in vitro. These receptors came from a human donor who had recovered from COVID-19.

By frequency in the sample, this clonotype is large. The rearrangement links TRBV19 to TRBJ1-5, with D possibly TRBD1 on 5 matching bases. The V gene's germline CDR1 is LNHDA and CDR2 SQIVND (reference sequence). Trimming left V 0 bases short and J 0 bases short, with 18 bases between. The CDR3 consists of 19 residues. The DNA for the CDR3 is TGTGCCAGTAGTATAGATGGTGGCGGAGGGACGATTAGCAATCAGCCCCAGCATTTT. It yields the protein CASSIDGGGGTISNQPQHF.

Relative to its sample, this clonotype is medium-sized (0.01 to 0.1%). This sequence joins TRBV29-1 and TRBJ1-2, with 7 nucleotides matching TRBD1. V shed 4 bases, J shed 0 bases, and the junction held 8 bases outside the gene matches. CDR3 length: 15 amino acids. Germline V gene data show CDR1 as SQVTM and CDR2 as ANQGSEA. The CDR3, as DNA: TGCAGCGTTGCGAAGAACCAGGGGGCTAACTATGGCTACACCTTC. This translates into CSVAKNQGANYGYTF.

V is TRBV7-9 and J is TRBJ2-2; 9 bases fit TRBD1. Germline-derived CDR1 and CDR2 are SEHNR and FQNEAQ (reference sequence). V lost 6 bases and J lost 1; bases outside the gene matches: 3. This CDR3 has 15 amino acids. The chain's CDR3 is CASRPTGGNTGELFF. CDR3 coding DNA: TGTGCCAGCAGACCGACAGGGGGGAACACCGGGGAGCTGTTTTTT.

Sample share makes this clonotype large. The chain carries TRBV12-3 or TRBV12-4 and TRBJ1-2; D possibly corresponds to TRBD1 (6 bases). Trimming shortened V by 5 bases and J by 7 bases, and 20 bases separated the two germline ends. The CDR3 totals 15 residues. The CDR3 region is CASSQNGQFGSGYTF. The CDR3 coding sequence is TGTGCCAGCAGTCAGAATGGACAGTTCGGGTCTGGCTACACCTTC.

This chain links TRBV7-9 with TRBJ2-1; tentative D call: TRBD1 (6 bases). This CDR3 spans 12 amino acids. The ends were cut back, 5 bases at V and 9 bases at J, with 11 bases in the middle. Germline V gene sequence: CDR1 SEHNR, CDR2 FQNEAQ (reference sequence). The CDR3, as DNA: TGTGCCAGCAGCGAACAGGGTTTTGAGCAGTTCTTC. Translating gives CASSEQGFEQFF. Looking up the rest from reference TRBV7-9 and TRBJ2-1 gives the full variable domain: DTGVSQNPRHKITKRGQNVTFRCDPISEHNRLYWYRQTLGQGPEFLTYFQNEAQLEKSRLLSDRFSAERPKGSFSTLEIQRTEQGDSAMYLCASSEQGFEQFFGPGTRLTVL.

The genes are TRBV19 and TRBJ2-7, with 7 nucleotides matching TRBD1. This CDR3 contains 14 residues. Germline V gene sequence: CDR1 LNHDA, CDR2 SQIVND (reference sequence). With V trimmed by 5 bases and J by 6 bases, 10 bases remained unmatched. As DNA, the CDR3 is TGTGCCAGTAGTGAACCCTCGAGGGGGCGCGAGCAGTACTTC. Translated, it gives CASSEPSRGREQYF.

For the CDR3, the DNA is TGCAGCGTTCTTGACACAGGGGGCCGCAGGTACAATGAGCAGTTCTTC. Translating it yields CSVLDTGGRRYNEQFF. The rearrangement uses TRBV29-1 and TRBJ2-1, with 9 bases fitting TRBD1. The CDR3 loop spans 16 amino acids. The germline CDR1 and CDR2 sequences are SQVTM and ANQGSEA. The trim removed 5 bases at V and 4 bases at J, leaving 12 bases unmatched.

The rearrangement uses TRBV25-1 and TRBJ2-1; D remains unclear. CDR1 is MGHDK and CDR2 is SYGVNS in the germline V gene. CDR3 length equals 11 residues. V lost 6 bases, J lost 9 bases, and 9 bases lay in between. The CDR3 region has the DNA TGTGCCAGCAGAGGGTGGGCTGAGCAGTTCTTC. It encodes CASRGWAEQFF.

CDR3 sequence: CSAEQTGGKYGYTF. CDR3 nucleotide sequence: TGCAGTGCTGAACAGACAGGGGGGAAATATGGCTACACCTTC. The chain employs TRBV20-1 and TRBJ1-2, with 9 positions matching TRBD1. The CDR3 runs to 14 residues. V was clipped by 5 bases and J by 5 bases; unmatched bases: 9. Germline V gene sequence: CDR1 DFQATT, CDR2 SNEGSKA (reference sequence).

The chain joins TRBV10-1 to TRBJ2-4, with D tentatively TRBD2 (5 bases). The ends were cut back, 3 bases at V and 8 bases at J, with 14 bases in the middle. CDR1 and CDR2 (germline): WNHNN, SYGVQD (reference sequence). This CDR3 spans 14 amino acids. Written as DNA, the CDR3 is TGCGCCAGCAGTGAAAGGCCAGAGAGGGACATTCAGTACTTC. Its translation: CASSERPERDIQYF.

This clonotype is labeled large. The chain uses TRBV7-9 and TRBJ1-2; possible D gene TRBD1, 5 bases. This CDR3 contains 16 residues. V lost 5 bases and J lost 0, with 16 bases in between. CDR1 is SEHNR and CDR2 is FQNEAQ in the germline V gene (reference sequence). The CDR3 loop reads CASSPRGANPNYGYTF. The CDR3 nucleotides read TGTGCCAGCAGCCCTAGGGGTGCGAACCCTAACTATGGCTACACCTTC.

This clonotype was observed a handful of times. The CDR3 loop is CASSIRSGGLNTEAFF. The CDR3 DNA reads TGTGCCAGTAGTATCAGGTCAGGGGGGCTGAACACTGAAGCTTTCTTT. This rearrangement joins TRBV19 to TRBJ1-1; 7 bases agree with TRBD1. Germline CDR1 and CDR2: LNHDA and SQIVND (reference sequence). After removal of 3 bases from V and 0 bases from J, the junction contained 7 bases not matched to a gene. The CDR3 length is 16 residues.

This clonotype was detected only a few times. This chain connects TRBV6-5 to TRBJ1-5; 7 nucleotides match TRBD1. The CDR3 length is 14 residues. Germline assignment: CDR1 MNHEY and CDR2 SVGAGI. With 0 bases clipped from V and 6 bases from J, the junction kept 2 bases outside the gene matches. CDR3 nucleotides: TGTGCCAGCAGTTACTCGCGGGACAGTCAGCCCCAGCATTTT. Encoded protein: CASSYSRDSQPQHF.